Described below is a single TCR beta chain sequence and its context. The sample originates from a study of blood T cell repertoires in COVID-19. The V gene lost 8 bases and the J gene lost 2 bases, with 17 bases spanning the gap. Germline CDR1 and CDR2: MDHEN and SYDVKM. This CDR3 contains 15 residues. This table comes from immunoSEQ multiplex PCR, and its TCRdb copy is limited to in-frame clones, with some not included. The repertoire holds just under 95,000 clones, over 70% seen once, with around 17% in the top ten. This sequence originates from a human donor in a cohort sampled during active COVID-19. The chain recombines TRBV28 with TRBJ2-3, with D possibly matching TRBD1 (6 bases). Material: peripheral blood. As DNA, the CDR3 is TGTGCCAGCCGAACTTTCCGACAGGACACAGATACGCAGTATTTT. This sequence encodes CASRTFRQDTDTQYF.